This T cell receptor beta chain originates from a study of breast tumors, draining lymph nodes, adjacent tissues. Study observations and caveats: Most tumor T cells seemingly derive from lymph node, then expand in tumor. Tumors had less TCR diversity than lymph nodes, more than nontumor tissue. Luminal-like breast cancer showed significantly greater tumor-nontumor repertoire similarity than basal-like breast cancer did. That most tumor T cells come from lymph nodes remained unproven.

Breast cancer patients provided tissue from their axillary draining lymph nodes. The CDR3 covers 17 residues. V was cut by 2 bases and J by 3 bases, with 16 bases left in between. Germline V gene sequence: CDR1 SEHNR, CDR2 FQNEAQ (reference sequence). There are a few counts of this clonotype. Its antigen is unknown. In TCRdb, the multiplex PCR reads were re-called with MiXCR into one record per CDR3 protein. The sample lists 150,000 to 200,000 distinct CDR3 sequences, about 34% occurring once. V is TRBV7-9 and J is TRBJ1-4; D call uncertain. Sample: axillary lymph node tissue. The receptor was isolated from a female donor with breast cancer. Some clones in this sample may be carry-over from other donors' samples. CDR3 sequence: CASSLQHVGIANEKLFF. The CDR3 nucleotides read TGTGCCAGCAGCTTACAACATGTGGGAATTGCTAATGAAAAACTGTTTTTT.